A single sample is the source of the 7 T cell receptor beta chains below, sequenced in a study of T cell responses to AZD1222 COVID-19 vaccine (dated by TCRdb to the early 2020s). Library creation used the immunoSEQ multiplex PCR assay. The immuneACCESS repertoire file appears here via TCRdb, limited to in-frame rearrangements. These files lack a portion of the clones; in checked studies, under half of the deficit traces to unresolved V genes, and the cause of the others is not known. Present in this sample are 150,000 or so clones, about 92% of which were seen just once. The ten largest account for more than 0.8% of the sample. Taken with the paper, the label for time point translates to: baseline before first vaccination. The meaning of the sample's treatment or condition label: meningococcal conjugate vaccine given as trial control. The sequences come from peripheral blood, collected on day 0 of MenACWY control vaccination. These receptors originate from an adult in good health.

V is TRBV3-1 (or the pseudogene TRBV3-2) and J is TRBJ2-5; perhaps D is TRBD1 or TRBD2 (5 bases each). The length of the CDR3 is 11 residues. The V gene's germline CDR1 is LGHDT and CDR2 YNNKEL (reference sequence). Trimming cost V 5 bases and J 9 bases, with 10 bases left between them. The CDR3 sequence is CASSSPGPQYF. The CDR3 DNA reads as TGTGCCAGCAGCTCACCGGGACCCCAGTACTTC.

V usage is TRBV6-1 and J usage is TRBJ1-2; no clear D gene. This CDR3 region has 13 residues. Germline assignment: CDR1 MNHNS and CDR2 SASEGT. The V and J ends lost 2 bases and 6 bases respectively, with 10 bases between them. Here the CDR3 DNA reads TGTGCCAGCAGTGAAACCCTGTTTAATGGCTACACCTTC. Translating gives CASSETLFNGYTF.

In its sample, this clone was seen once. This chain connects TRBV29-1 to TRBJ2-7, with a tentative D call TRBD1 (7 bases). CDR3 length: 13 amino acids. Germline loops: CDR1 SQVTM, CDR2 ANQGSEA. With 6 bases removed from V and 6 bases from J, the gap between germline ends came to 18 bases. The CDR3 sequence: CSVDYDRVGEQYF. CDR3 in DNA: TGCAGCGTGGACTACGACAGGGTGGGCGAGCAGTACTTC.

V is TRBV5-1 and J is TRBJ2-3; 7 bases align to TRBD2. The CDR3 runs to 13 residues. V lost 0 bases and J lost 11; bases outside the gene matches: 6. Looked up from germline, CDR1 is SGHRS and CDR2 is YFSETQ. CDR3 amino acids: CASSLAAGERQYF. In DNA, the CDR3 is TGCGCCAGCAGCTTGGCGGCGGGGGAAAGGCAGTATTTT.

J is TRBJ2-1 and V is TRBV4-2, with 11 bases identical to TRBD2. The trim removed 0 bases at V and 7 bases at J, leaving 5 bases unmatched. The CDR3 is 16 amino acids. CDR1 LGHNA and CDR2 YNFKEQ come from the germline V gene. The CDR3 loop reads CASSQEVRLAGNEQFF. The CDR3 bases are TGTGCCAGCAGCCAAGAGGTTAGACTAGCGGGGAATGAGCAGTTCTTC.

The CDR3 reads CASSSGGSGVRQPQHF. The CDR3 nucleotides read TGTGCCAGCAGCTCCGGAGGGTCAGGGGTAAGGCAGCCCCAGCATTTT. The chain recombines TRBV5-8 with TRBJ1-5; D is perhaps TRBD1 (6 bases). Trimming stripped 3 bases from V and 7 bases from J, with 20 bases between. The CDR3 runs 16 residues. Germline CDR1 reads SGHTS; CDR2 reads YDEGEE.

The gene calls are TRBV10-1 and TRBJ2-3, with D unresolved. The ends were cut back, 1 base at V and 0 bases at J, with 5 bases in the middle. This CDR3 has 14 amino acids. CDR1 is WNHNN and CDR2 is SYGVQD in the germline V gene (reference sequence). In DNA form, the CDR3 reads TGCGCCAGCAGTGAGTTCGATAGCACAGATACGCAGTATTTT. Its translation is CASSEFDSTDTQYF.